Each of the 14 T cell receptor beta chains below was sequenced from the same sample in a study of blood T cell repertoires in COVID-19 (dated by TCRdb to the early 2020s). The library was produced with the immunoSEQ multiplex PCR assay. Imported from immuneACCESS, the table was reduced by TCRdb to in-frame sequences with V and J called. These copies leave out some clones; in studies compared against another copy, an unresolved V gene accounts for under half, and the cause of the remainder is not known. A total of 200,000 to 300,000 clones appear in this sample, around 87% of them only once. Under 9% of the sample is in the top ten clones. What was sequenced was peripheral blood. The origin of the receptors is a woman in her seventies with active or convalescent COVID-19.

This chain links TRBV5-6 with TRBJ2-5, with D perhaps matching TRBD2 (5 bases). Trimming removed 6 bases from V and 2 bases from J, with 11 bases in between. CDR3 length equals 13 residues. CDR1 is SGHDT and CDR2 is YYEEEE in the germline V gene. In DNA form, the CDR3 reads TGTGCCAGCAACAGACTAAATCAAGAGACCCAGTACTTC. This gives the protein CASNRLNQETQYF.

The J gene is TRBJ2-3, the V gene TRBV7-2, with TRBD1 identical over 9 bases. The germline V gene encodes CDR1 SGHTA and CDR2 FQGNSA. This CDR3 spans 16 amino acids. The V gene end was trimmed by 5 bases and the J gene end by 0 bases; junction bases not matched to a gene: 6. CDR3 sequence (DNA): TGTGCCAGCAGCGGCGGACAGGGGTTTAGCACAGATACGCAGTATTTT. Translating gives CASSGGQGFSTDTQYF. The variable domain in full, completed from reference TRBV7-2 and TRBJ2-3, reads GAGVSQSPSNKVTEKGKDVELRCDPISGHTALYWYRQSLGQGLEFLIYFQGNSAPDKSGLPSDRFSAERTGGSVSTLTIQRTQQEDSAVYLCASSGGQGFSTDTQYFGPGTRLTVL.

The chain recombines TRBV6-5 with TRBJ1-1; maybe TRBD1 (5 bases). Germline loops: CDR1 MNHEY, CDR2 SVGAGI. There are 11 residues in the CDR3. Trimming took off 7 bases at V and 4 bases at J, with 7 bases between the two ends. CDR3 in amino acids: CASNRGTEAFF. Here the CDR3 DNA reads TGTGCCAGCAATAGGGGCACTGAAGCTTTCTTT.

V usage is TRBV7-8 and J usage is TRBJ2-3; D not resolved. There are 15 residues in the CDR3. Germline values: CDR1 SGHVS, CDR2 FQNEAQ. V was trimmed by 4 bases and J by 1 base, leaving 12 bases between them. In nucleotides, the CDR3 is TGTGCCAGCAGCTCCACGGGTTTTCGCACAGATACGCAGTATTTT. This encodes CASSSTGFRTDTQYF. The whole variable domain, remainder taken from reference TRBV7-8 and TRBJ2-3, is GAGVSQSPRYKVAKRGQDVALRCDPISGHVSLFWYQQALGQGPEFLTYFQNEAQLDKSGLPSDRFFAERPEGSVSTLKIQRTQQEDSAVYLCASSSTGFRTDTQYFGPGTRLTVL.

This chain links TRBV13 with TRBJ1-6; no reliable D call. The germline CDR1 and CDR2 sequences are PRHDT and FYEKMQ (reference sequence). The CDR3 sequence is 12 residues long. Trimming took off 5 bases at V and 14 bases at J, with 13 bases between the two ends. CDR3 nucleotides: TGTGCCAGCAGCATTACAGCCATGGCCCTCCACTTT. The encoded protein is CASSITAMALHF.

The genes are TRBV27 and TRBJ1-1; a possible D gene is TRBD1 (5 bases). The CDR3 sequence is 12 residues long. Trimming pared 7 bases from V and 4 bases from J, leaving 10 bases between. Germline V gene sequence: CDR1 MNHEY, CDR2 SMNVEV (reference sequence). DNA of the CDR3: TGTGCCAGCATATCGGGGGGCACTGAAGCTTTCTTT. This codes for CASISGGTEAFF.

The chain is built from TRBV5-1 and TRBJ2-3, with 7 bases identical to TRBD2. In germline, CDR1 is SGHRS, CDR2 YFSETQ. Trimming cost V 3 bases and J 2 bases; bases outside gene matches: 6. This CDR3 has 15 amino acids. CDR3 sequence reads: CASSSSGAYTDTQYF. For the CDR3, the DNA is TGCGCCAGCAGCTCGAGCGGGGCTTACACAGATACGCAGTATTTT.

The CDR3 nucleotides are TGTGCCAGCAGTGAAGACAGGGCGGCGGGCGGCTACACCTTC. Protein sequence: CASSEDRAAGGYTF. The chain couples TRBV6-1 to TRBJ1-2, with D perhaps TRBD1 (6 bases). From germline, CDR1 is MNHNS and CDR2 SASEGT. Trimming cost V 1 base and J 8 bases, with 14 bases left between them. The CDR3 sequence is 14 residues long.

The V and J genes are TRBV24-1 and TRBJ1-2, with 7 nucleotides matching TRBD1. This CDR3 comprises 14 residues. V lost 4 bases, J lost 4 bases, and 5 bases stayed unmatched. In germline, CDR1 is KGHDR, CDR2 SFDVKD. The CDR3 DNA follows: TGTGCCACCAGTGACCGACAGGGTACCTATGGCTACACCTTC. This codes for CATSDRQGTYGYTF.

The chain joins TRBV20-1 to TRBJ2-5; D is undetermined. The CDR3 runs 12 residues. Per germline, CDR1 DFQATT and CDR2 SNEGSKA (reference sequence). The V and J ends lost 3 bases and 4 bases respectively, with 9 bases between them. For the CDR3, the DNA is TGCAGTGCTAGTGGAACATTAGAGACCCAGTACTTC. Encoded protein: CSASGTLETQYF.

This chain connects TRBV5-4 to TRBJ1-1; D call uncertain. V shed 1 base and J shed 3 bases, with 10 bases lying between them. The CDR3 loop spans 14 amino acids. Germline V gene lookup returns CDR1 SGHNT and CDR2 YYREEE (reference sequence). CDR3 region: CASSLSTQYTEAFF. CDR3 coding DNA: TGTGCCAGCAGCTTGTCAACGCAGTACACTGAAGCTTTCTTT.

This chain joins TRBV7-6 and TRBJ2-1; D perhaps matches TRBD2 (7 bases). The length of the CDR3 is 15 residues. From germline, CDR1 is SGHVS and CDR2 FNYEAQ. The germline V and J ends were trimmed by 1 base and 7 bases, with 14 bases remaining between them. The CDR3 sequence: CASSLEGGAGNEQFF. The CDR3 coding sequence is TGTGCCAGCAGCTTAGAGGGGGGGGCCGGGAATGAGCAGTTCTTC.

The V gene is TRBV2, the J gene TRBJ2-3; TRBD2 might be the D (5 bases). CDR3 size: 17 residues. Germline CDR1 is SNHLY and CDR2 is FYNNEI. Trimming took off 9 bases at V and 0 bases at J, with 22 bases between the two ends. The CDR3 reads CARYRVDGGVSTDTQYF. The CDR3 DNA reads as TGTGCCAGGTACCGCGTCGACGGAGGAGTGAGCACAGATACGCAGTATTTT.

This chain joins TRBV24-1 and TRBJ1-1, with D unclear. Germline V gene lookup returns CDR1 KGHDR and CDR2 SFDVKD. Trimming cost V 10 bases and J 1 base, with 15 bases left between them. The CDR3 loop spans 14 amino acids. The CDR3 nucleotides read TGTGCCACAGGAGGCCTGTCCACGAACACTGAAGCTTTCTTT. Amino acids: CATGGLSTNTEAFF.